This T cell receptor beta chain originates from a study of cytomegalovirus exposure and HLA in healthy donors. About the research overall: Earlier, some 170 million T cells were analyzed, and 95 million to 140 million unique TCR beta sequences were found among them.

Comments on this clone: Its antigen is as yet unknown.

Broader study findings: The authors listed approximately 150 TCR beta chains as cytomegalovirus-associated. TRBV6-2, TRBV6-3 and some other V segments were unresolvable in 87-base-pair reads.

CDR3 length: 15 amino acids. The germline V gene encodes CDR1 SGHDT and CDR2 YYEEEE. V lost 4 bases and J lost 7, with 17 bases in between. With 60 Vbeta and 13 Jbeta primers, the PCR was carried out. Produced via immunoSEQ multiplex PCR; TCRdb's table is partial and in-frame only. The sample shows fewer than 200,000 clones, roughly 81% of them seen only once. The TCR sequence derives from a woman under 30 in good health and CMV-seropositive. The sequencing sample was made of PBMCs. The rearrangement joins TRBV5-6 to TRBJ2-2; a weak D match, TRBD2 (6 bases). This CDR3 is CASSRRGVLGGELFF. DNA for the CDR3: TGTGCCAGCAGCCGGAGGGGCGTGCTAGGCGGGGAGCTGTTTTTT. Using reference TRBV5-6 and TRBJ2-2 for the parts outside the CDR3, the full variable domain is DAGVTQSPTHLIKTRGQQVTLRCSPKSGHDTVSWYQQALGQGPQFIFQYYEEEERQRGNFPDRFSGHQFPNYSSELNVNALLLGDSALYLCASSRRGVLGGELFFGEGSRLTVL.